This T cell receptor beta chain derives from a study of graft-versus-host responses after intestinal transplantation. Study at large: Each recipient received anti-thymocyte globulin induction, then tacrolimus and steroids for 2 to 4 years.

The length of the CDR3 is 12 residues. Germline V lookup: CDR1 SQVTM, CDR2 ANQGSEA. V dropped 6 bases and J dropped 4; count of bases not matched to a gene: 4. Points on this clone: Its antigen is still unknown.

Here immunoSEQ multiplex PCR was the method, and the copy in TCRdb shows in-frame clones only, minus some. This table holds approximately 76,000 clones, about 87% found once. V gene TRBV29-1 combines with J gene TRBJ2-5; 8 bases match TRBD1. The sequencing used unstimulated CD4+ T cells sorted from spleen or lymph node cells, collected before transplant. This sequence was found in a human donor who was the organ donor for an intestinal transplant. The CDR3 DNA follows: TGCAGCGTGGGAGGACAGGGAGAGACCCAGTACTTC. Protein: CSVGGQGETQYF.